This TCR beta chain was sequenced in a study of T cell responses to AZD1222 COVID-19 vaccine. Sequencing was performed with immunoSEQ multiplex PCR; in TCRdb, only in-frame clones are kept and a portion is missing. This sample has around 160,000 clones, with roughly nine tenths found just once. CDR3 size: 14 residues. With 7 bases removed from V and 6 bases from J, the gap between germline ends came to 16 bases. Germline CDR1 and CDR2: MDHEN and SYDVKM. The source material was peripheral blood, sampled 28 days after the second AZD1222 dose. The chain is built from TRBV28 and TRBJ1-5, with D maybe TRBD1 (5 bases). The sequence came from an adult who received the AZD1222 COVID-19 vaccine. In DNA, the CDR3 is TGTGCCAGCACCCGGGAAGCCGGGGGTCAGCCCCAGCATTTT. Its translation: CASTREAGGQPQHF.